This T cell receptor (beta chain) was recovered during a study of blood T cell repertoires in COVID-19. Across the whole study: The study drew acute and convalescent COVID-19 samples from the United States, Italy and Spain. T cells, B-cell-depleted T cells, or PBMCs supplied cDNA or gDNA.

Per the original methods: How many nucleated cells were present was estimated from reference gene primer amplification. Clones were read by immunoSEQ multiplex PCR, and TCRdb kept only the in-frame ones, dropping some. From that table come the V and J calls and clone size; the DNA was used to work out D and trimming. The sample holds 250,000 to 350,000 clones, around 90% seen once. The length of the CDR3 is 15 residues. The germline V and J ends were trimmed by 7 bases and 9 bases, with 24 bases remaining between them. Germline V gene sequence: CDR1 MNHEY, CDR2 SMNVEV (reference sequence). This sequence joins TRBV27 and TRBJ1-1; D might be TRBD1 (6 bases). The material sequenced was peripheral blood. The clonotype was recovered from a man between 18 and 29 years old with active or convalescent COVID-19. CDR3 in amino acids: CASIPDRGGVYKAFF. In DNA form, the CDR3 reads TGTGCCAGCATTCCGGATAGGGGGGGCGTCTATAAAGCTTTCTTT.